This T cell receptor (beta chain) came from a study of shared clonotypes between healthy human individuals. The V end was cut by 2 bases, the J end by 9 bases, with 11 bases between. Germline V lookup: CDR1 SGHAT, CDR2 FQNNGV. CDR3 length: 13 residues. About this clone: The antigen is not known.

The data were produced by immunoSEQ multiplex PCR, yet TCRdb's version contains in-frame clones alone and is incomplete. The table lists roughly 2.1 million clones, roughly 91% of them singletons, with roughly 1.7% in the top ten. CD8 cells regarded as naive lacked CD45RO, were positively chosen for CCR7, and omitted terminally differentiated effector memory CD45RA+ cells. Study conclusions and caveats: Clonotypes that were shared across a handful of donors made up around 4.6% of naive CD4 clonotypes. Represented diversity (both genetic and exposure-history) was limited by the small number of donors.

Sequenced material: naive CD8+ T cells from PBMCs. This chain uses TRBV11-2 with TRBJ2-1; no clear D. This TCR was recovered from a man aged 18-30 years in good health. Some clones in this sample may be carry-over from other donors' samples. For the CDR3, the DNA is TGTGCCAGCAGCTTAATGGCTTACGGTGAGCAGTTCTTC. This translates into CASSLMAYGEQFF.